Each of the 11 T cell receptor beta chains below was sequenced from the same sample in a study of Graves' ophthalmopathy and Graves' hyperthyroidism. Scientists amplified the TCR beta CDR3 regions from RNA transcripts. An opening RT-PCR round employed HTBI primers and preceded a second-round multiplex PCR. TCRdb re-called the multiplex PCR reads through MiXCR, storing one row per CDR3 protein. The table shows approximately 640,000 distinct CDR3 sequences, with roughly 39% occurring only once. Material for sequencing was peripheral blood. The receptors stem from an adult man with Graves' ophthalmopathy.

At least ten counts were recorded for this clonotype. The chain uses TRBV20-1 and TRBJ2-5, with 7 bases that match TRBD2. This CDR3 contains 14 residues. V was pared by 3 bases and J by 5 bases, with 9 bases of the junction left unmatched. Germline V CDR1 and CDR2: DFQATT, SNEGSKA (reference sequence). CDR3 amino acids: CSASPSGNVETQYF. The CDR3 coding sequence is TGCAGTGCTAGTCCGAGCGGGAATGTGGAGACCCAGTACTTC.

The genes are TRBV11-2 and TRBJ2-5, with 7 bases matching TRBD2. The CDR3 contains 14 residues. The junction had 8 bases not matched to a gene; V was cut back by 5 bases and J by 5 bases. CDR1 and CDR2 (germline): SGHAT, FQNNGV. CDR3 sequence reads: CASSPVLAGETQYF. CDR3 DNA: TGTGCCAGCAGCCCGGTTTTAGCGGGTGAGACCCAGTACTTC.

This clonotype has more than one count but fewer than ten. This chain links TRBV20-1 with TRBJ1-1, with D unresolved. V lost 1 base to trimming and J lost 6 bases, with 12 bases between them. CDR3 size: 13 residues. Germline loops: CDR1 DFQATT, CDR2 SNEGSKA (reference sequence). In DNA form, the CDR3 reads TGCAGTGCTAGAGTTTCCCCTTGGGCTGAAGCTTTCTTT. It specifies CSARVSPWAEAFF.

This clonotype appeared many times. The rearrangement links TRBV7-9 to TRBJ1-4, with no clear D. Deletions cut 6 bases from V and 1 base from J, with 6 bases between. This CDR3 spans 13 amino acids. The germline V gene encodes CDR1 SEHNR and CDR2 FQNEAQ (reference sequence). DNA for the CDR3: TGTGCCAGCAGACCTCGAACTAATGAAAAACTGTTTTTT. Residues: CASRPRTNEKLFF.

There are many counts of this clonotype. The chain links TRBV7-9 to TRBJ1-1; no clear D gene. V was pared by 3 bases and J by 0 bases, with 8 bases between. The CDR3 extends over 14 amino acids. In germline, CDR1 is SEHNR, CDR2 FQNEAQ (reference sequence). The CDR3 coding sequence is TGTGCCAGCAGCTTGCGTGGGGTGAACACTGAAGCTTTCTTT. Residues: CASSLRGVNTEAFF.

This clonotype was counted ten times or more. The chain carries TRBV9 and TRBJ2-7; the D gene is possibly TRBD2 (6 bases). Germline assignment: CDR1 SGDLS and CDR2 YYNGEE. The CDR3 sequence is 15 residues long. Trimming left V 3 bases short and J 3 bases short, with 16 bases between. CDR3 nucleotides: TGTGCCAGCAGCGCCTTTAGCGGCCCTGTCTACGAGCAGTACTTC. Translation: CASSAFSGPVYEQYF.

Of note for this clonotype: At one boundary the junction diverges from the germline segment, which might be a read error. This chain joins TRBV10-2 and TRBJ2-6, with D unresolved. The CDR3 contains 15 residues. Per the germline V gene, CDR1 is WSHSY and CDR2 is SAAADI. The CDR3 DNA reads as TGCGCCAGCAGTTACTCGAAGGGCAGCTTGAACACTGAAGCTTTC. It specifies CASSYSKGSLNTEAF.

At least ten counts were recorded for this clonotype. The rearrangement uses TRBV20-1 and TRBJ2-5; D may be TRBD1 (5 bases). This CDR3 comprises 12 residues. V lost 6 bases and J lost 1, with 9 bases in between. Looked up from germline, CDR1 is DFQATT and CDR2 is SNEGSKA (reference sequence). Here the CDR3 reads CSAKTAQETQYF. CDR3 nucleotides: TGCAGTGCCAAGACAGCCCAAGAGACCCAGTACTTC.

The V gene is TRBV5-1, the J gene TRBJ2-7; possibly TRBD1 or TRBD2 for D (6 bases each). The V and J ends lost 4 bases and 6 bases respectively, with 17 bases between them. The germline V gene encodes CDR1 SGHRS and CDR2 YFSETQ. The CDR3 has 14 amino acids. The CDR3 DNA reads as TGCGCCAGCAGCATGGACAGCCGGAGGGGCGAGCAGTACTTC. Translated: CASSMDSRRGEQYF. The whole variable domain, filled in from reference TRBV5-1 and TRBJ2-7, reads KAGVTQTPRYLIKTRGQQVTLSCSPISGHRSVSWYQQTPGQGLQFLFEYFSETQRNKGNFPGRFSGRQFSNSRSEMNVSTLELGDSALYLCASSMDSRRGEQYFGPGTRLTVT.

As concerns this clonotype: The conserved phenylalanine or tryptophan is not found at the CDR3 terminus, so this likely reflects a read error. V usage is TRBV9 and J usage is TRBJ1-2; tentative D call: TRBD1 (5 bases). This CDR3 has 16 amino acids. Germline V gives CDR1 SGDLS, CDR2 YYNGEE. Trimming took off 4 bases at V and 3 bases at J, with 19 bases between the two ends. CDR3 coding DNA: TGTGCCAGCAGCACCCAGACAGTCTTAAAGGACTATGGCTACACCCTC. This codes for CASSTQTVLKDYGYTL.

In this sample, this clonotype turned up many times. The rearrangement joins TRBV5-1 to TRBJ2-2; the D call may be TRBD1 or TRBD2 (5 bases each). Per germline, CDR1 SGHRS and CDR2 YFSETQ. The V and J ends lost 3 bases and 0 bases respectively, with 9 bases between them. CDR3 size: 15 residues. The CDR3 DNA is TGCGCCAGCAGCTCGGGGCTAACGAACACCGGGGAGCTGTTTTTT. This gives the protein CASSSGLTNTGELFF. The full variable domain, its missing parts supplied by reference TRBV5-1 and TRBJ2-2, is KAGVTQTPRYLIKTRGQQVTLSCSPISGHRSVSWYQQTPGQGLQFLFEYFSETQRNKGNFPGRFSGRQFSNSRSEMNVSTLELGDSALYLCASSSGLTNTGELFFGEGSRLTVL.